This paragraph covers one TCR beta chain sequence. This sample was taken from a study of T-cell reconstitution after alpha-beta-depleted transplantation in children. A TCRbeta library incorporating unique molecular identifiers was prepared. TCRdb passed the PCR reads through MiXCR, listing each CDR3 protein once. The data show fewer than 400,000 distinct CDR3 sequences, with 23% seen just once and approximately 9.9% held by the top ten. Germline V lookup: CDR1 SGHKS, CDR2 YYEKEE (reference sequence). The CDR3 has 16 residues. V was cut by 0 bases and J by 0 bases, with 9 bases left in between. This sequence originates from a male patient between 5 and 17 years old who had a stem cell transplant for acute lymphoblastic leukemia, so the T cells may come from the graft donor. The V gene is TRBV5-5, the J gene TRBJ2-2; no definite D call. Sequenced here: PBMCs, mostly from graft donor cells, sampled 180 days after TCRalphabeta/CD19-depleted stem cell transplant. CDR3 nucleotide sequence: TGTGCCAGCAGCTTGGTGGCGGCTCCGAACACCGGGGAGCTGTTTTTT. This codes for CASSLVAAPNTGELFF.